The T cell receptor (beta chain) described here comes from a study of blood T cell repertoires in COVID-19. Study-wide context: COVID-19 samples collected from the United States, Italy and Spain covered acute and convalescent phases. Sample material is recorded as cDNA or gDNA derived from T cells, B-cell-depleted T cells, or PBMCs.

Assay used: immunoSEQ multiplex PCR; TCRdb lists only in-frame clones, some missing. The data contain approximately 120,000 clones, approximately 83% of them singletons. Deletions cut 1 base from V and 5 bases from J, with 11 bases between. Germline CDR1 reads SGHDN; CDR2 reads FVKESK. CDR3 size: 14 residues. The sample was peripheral blood. The V gene is TRBV14, the J gene TRBJ2-5; tentative D call: TRBD2 (5 bases). The sequence came from a woman between 50 and 59 years old who had recovered from COVID-19. CDR3 protein: CASSQAASWETQYF. CDR3 nucleotide sequence: TGTGCCAGCAGCCAAGCGGCTAGCTGGGAGACCCAGTACTTC.